The rows below give T cell receptor beta chains drawn from one sample of a study of cytomegalovirus exposure and HLA in healthy donors. Profiled with immunoSEQ multiplex PCR; TCRdb holds only in-frame clones, not every one. The data show 93,000 or so clones, more than 75% seen once. The sample comprised PBMCs. Every receptor here comes from a woman between 18 and 29 years old in good health and CMV-seropositive. CDR3s include the opening cysteine and the closing phenylalanine or tryptophan. A D gene is named only where the DNA matches it firmly. Clone size is stated in some rows and not others, as once, few, many or a class when expanded.

-	TRBJ1-2	TRBV6-6	-	CASRRVSGYGYTF	TGTGCCAGCAGACGGGTATCCGGGTATGGCTACACCTTC
TRBD2	TRBJ2-3	TRBV5-1	-	CASSLSGGDTDTQYF	TGCGCCAGCAGCTTGAGCGGGGGCGACACAGATACGCAGTATTTT
-	TRBJ2-1	TRBV5-1	few	CASSTGLISTYNEQFF	TGCGCCAGCAGCACGGGACTGATCAGCACCTACAATGAGCAGTTCTTC
TRBD1	TRBJ1-3	TRBV18	-	CASSPQDRVRGNTIYF	TGTGCCAGCTCACCACAGGACAGGGTGCGGGGAAACACCATATATTTT
TRBD2	TRBJ2-1	TRBV7-3	-	CASSLLAGNEQFF	TGTGCCAGCAGCTTGTTAGCGGGAAATGAGCAGTTCTTC
-	TRBJ2-2	TRBV4-2	-	CASSEWAGSNTGELFF	TGTGCCAGCAGCGAATGGGCGGGGTCGAACACCGGGGAGCTGTTTTTT
TRBD2	TRBJ2-7	TRBV28	-	CASIAGVGSYEQYF	TGTGCCAGCATCGCGGGAGTCGGATCCTACGAGCAGTACTTC
-	TRBJ2-3	TRBV20-1	-	CSASNTDTQYF	TGCAGTGCTAGTAACACAGATACGCAGTATTTT
-	TRBJ1-2	TRBV9	-	CASSPGVVDYGYTF	TGTGCCAGCAGCCCAGGGGTTGTAGACTATGGCTACACCTTC
TRBD2	TRBJ2-1	TRBV15	-	CATSRGGGSASYNEQFF	TGTGCCACCAGTCGTGGGGGGGGATCAGCTTCCTACAATGAGCAGTTCTTC
-	TRBJ1-2	TRBV11-2	-	CASSLEGEANYGYTF	TGTGCCAGCAGCTTAGAGGGAGAAGCTAACTATGGCTACACCTTC
-	TRBJ1-5	TRBV2	-	CASSAGDTSNQPQHF	TGTGCCAGCAGTGCGGGGGATACTAGCAATCAGCCCCAGCATTTT
TRBD2	TRBJ2-2	TRBV2	-	CASSEALLLAGGRTGELFF	TGTGCCAGCAGTGAAGCGCTTCTTCTAGCGGGAGGGCGGACCGGGGAGCTGTTTTTT
TRBD2	TRBJ2-1	TRBV7-3	once	CASSGLAGGYNEQFF	TGTGCCAGCAGCGGCTTAGCGGGGGGATACAATGAGCAGTTCTTC
TRBD1	TRBJ2-2	TRBV13	few	CASSSRTGRGSGLPGELFF	TGTGCCAGCAGCTCTCGGACAGGGAGAGGCTCCGGTTTACCCGGGGAGCTGTTTTTT
-	TRBJ2-1	TRBV6-6	few	CASSKPTGSDHNEQFF	TGTGCCAGCAGCAAACCGACAGGAAGTGACCACAATGAGCAGTTCTTC
-	TRBJ2-7	TRBV15	few	CATSRPGLPAGEQYF	TGTGCCACCAGCAGACCAGGACTACCGGCGGGGGAGCAGTACTTC
TRBD1	TRBJ2-1	TRBV2	-	CASSPTGTFRNEQFF	TGTGCCAGCAGTCCGACAGGGACGTTTCGGAATGAGCAGTTCTTC
TRBD1	TRBJ1-2	TRBV6-5	-	CASSYSGQGPYGYTF	TGTGCCAGCAGTTACTCGGGACAGGGACCCTATGGCTACACCTTC
-	TRBJ1-2	TRBV5-1	-	CASSLGSGDGYTF	TGCGCCAGCAGCTTGGGGAGCGGGGATGGCTACACCTTC
TRBD1	TRBJ1-6	TRBV19	-	CASSIDSGQGARGSPLHF	TGTGCCAGTAGTATAGATTCAGGACAGGGGGCCAGAGGATCACCCCTCCACTTT
TRBD1	TRBJ1-2	TRBV6-5	-	CASSYLSTGDYGYTF	TGTGCCAGCAGTTACTTATCCACAGGGGACTATGGCTACACCTTC
-	TRBJ2-1	TRBV30	few	CAWSDTAGYNEQFF	TGTGCCTGGAGTGACACCGCGGGGTACAATGAGCAGTTCTTC
-	TRBJ1-5	TRBV7-2	-	CASSSLGRGYQPQHF	TGTGCCAGCAGCTCCCTAGGCAGGGGATATCAGCCCCAGCATTTT
-	TRBJ2-7	TRBV7-9	once	CASSLRGASAGGEQYF	TGTGCCAGCAGCTTAAGGGGCGCTAGCGCCGGGGGCGAGCAGTACTTC
TRBD2	TRBJ2-7	TRBV6-5	-	CASSYTGLAEFYEQYF	TGTGCCAGCAGTTACACAGGACTAGCGGAATTCTACGAGCAGTACTTC
TRBD2	TRBJ2-3	TRBV10-1	-	CASSESSGGTDTQYF	TGCGCCAGCAGTGAATCTAGCGGGGGGACAGATACGCAGTATTTT
-	TRBJ1-2	TRBV4-3	-	CASSQDMGGNYGYTF	TGCGCCAGCAGCCAAGACATGGGGGGTAACTATGGCTACACCTTC
TRBD1	TRBJ1-1	TRBV28	few	CASSLPGQLNTEAFF	TGTGCCAGCAGTCTACCGGGACAGCTGAACACTGAAGCTTTCTTT
-	TRBJ2-7	TRBV7-9	once	CASSSKERDEQYF	TGTGCCAGCAGCTCGAAGGAGAGGGACGAGCAGTACTTC
-	TRBJ1-4	TRBV15	-	CATSRTPRTYEKLFF	TGTGCCACCAGCAGGACTCCCAGGACATATGAAAAACTGTTTTTT
-	TRBJ1-2	TRBV5-6	-	CASSLTGSTPYGYTF	TGTGCCAGCAGCTTAACCGGGAGCACTCCTTATGGCTACACCTTC
-	TRBJ2-1	TRBV2	medium-sized	CASSPTSQVNEQFF	TGTGCCAGCAGTCCTACTAGCCAGGTCAATGAGCAGTTCTTC
TRBD1	TRBJ2-7	TRBV10-3	-	CAISSTDRENPYEQYF	TGTGCCATCAGTTCCACGGACAGGGAGAATCCCTACGAGCAGTACTTC
-	TRBJ1-6	TRBV6-1	-	CASSERGSYNSPLHF	TGTGCCAGCAGTGAGAGGGGGTCCTATAATTCACCCCTCCACTTT
TRBD1	TRBJ1-1	TRBV6-6	-	CASRYGQGVNTEAFF	TGTGCCAGCAGGTACGGACAGGGGGTGAACACTGAAGCTTTCTTT
TRBD1	TRBJ2-5	TRBV11-3	-	CASSLGPTGSLQYF	TGTGCCAGCAGCTTAGGGCCGACAGGGTCTCTCCAGTACTTC
TRBD1	TRBJ1-5	TRBV5-1	-	CASSPGGRDRATQPQHF	TGCGCCAGCAGCCCCGGAGGGCGGGACAGGGCGACTCAGCCCCAGCATTTT
-	TRBJ2-5	TRBV7-3	-	CASSLRAGGQETQYF	TGTGCCAGCAGCTTAAGGGCAGGGGGGCAAGAGACCCAGTACTTC
TRBD2	TRBJ2-7	TRBV10-3	-	CAISDGGRLAGSYEQYF	TGTGCCATCTCGGACGGGGGGAGACTAGCGGGTTCCTACGAGCAGTACTTC
TRBD1	TRBJ1-5	TRBV19	-	CASSSRGTGLYQPQHF	TGTGCCAGTAGTAGTCGAGGGACAGGGTTATATCAGCCCCAGCATTTT
-	TRBJ1-1	TRBV9	-	CASSVDPGDSSTEAFF	TGTGCCAGCAGCGTAGATCCTGGGGACTCCTCCACTGAAGCTTTCTTT
-	TRBJ2-7	TRBV21-1	once	CASSFARGQTIYEQYF	TGTGCCAGCAGCTTTGCAAGGGGACAGACAATCTACGAGCAGTACTTC
-	TRBJ1-2	TRBV7-9	few	CASSYTGLLGYTF	TGTGCCAGCAGCTACACAGGTCTCCTTGGCTACACCTTC
-	TRBJ1-4	TRBV7-9	once	CASSPHTTGEKLFF	TGTGCCAGCAGCCCCCACACAACGGGGGAAAAACTGTTTTTT
TRBD1	TRBJ1-4	TRBV10-3	-	CAISGGTGGPSLEKLFF	TGTGCCATCAGTGGGGGGACAGGGGGCCCCTCGCTAGAAAAACTGTTTTTT
-	TRBJ2-3	TRBV5-1	-	CASSLVGIDTQYF	TGCGCCAGCAGCTTGGTCGGTATAGATACGCAGTATTTT
-	TRBJ1-5	TRBV2	few	CASVSGGNQPQHF	TGTGCCAGCGTTTCAGGGGGCAATCAGCCCCAGCATTTT
-	TRBJ1-6	TRBV6-5	-	CASTNENSPLHF	TGTGCCAGCACTAACGAGAATTCACCCCTCCACTTT
TRBD1	TRBJ1-1	TRBV4-3	-	CASSQGTGTGPLNTEAFF	TGCGCCAGCAGCCAAGGTACCGGGACAGGACCCCTGAACACTGAAGCTTTCTTT
-	TRBJ1-1	TRBV5-4	few	CASSLLLGPTQNTEAFF	TGTGCCAGCAGCTTACTACTGGGTCCTACACAGAACACTGAAGCTTTCTTT
TRBD2	TRBJ2-1	TRBV11-3	-	CASSWGGRAENEQFF	TGTGCCAGCAGCTGGGGAGGGAGGGCCGAGAATGAGCAGTTCTTC
-	TRBJ1-3	TRBV13	-	CASSPPRGWTGNTIYF	TGTGCCAGCAGCCCACCCAGGGGCTGGACTGGAAACACCATATATTTT
TRBD2	TRBJ2-2	TRBV5-1	-	CASSFLGLAGDTGELFF	TGCGCCAGCAGCTTTCTAGGACTAGCGGGAGACACCGGGGAGCTGTTTTTT
-	TRBJ2-3	TRBV25-1	-	CASLDSLSTDTQYF	TGTGCCAGCCTCGACAGTCTCAGCACAGATACGCAGTATTTT
-	TRBJ1-1	TRBV7-3	few	CASSSVAGSEAFF	TGTGCCAGCAGCTCCGTGGCGGGTTCTGAAGCTTTCTTT